The clone carrying this TCR beta chain was seen repeatedly, ten times or more. Its antigen is as yet unknown. The entry originates in a study of CD8+ T cells in alopecia areata. cDNA reverse transcribed from extracted RNA served as the sequencing template. Measured with immunoSEQ multiplex PCR; TCRdb has only the in-frame clones, and not every one. In the table there are some 200,000 clones, more than 45% of which are singletons. Germline CDR1 SGHAT, CDR2 FQNNGV. The V end lost 3 bases, the J end lost 4 bases, and 15 bases lay between the germline ends. This CDR3 has 15 residues. Study results and limitations: Sequenced scalp T cells also include alphabeta T cells resident in normal skin.

Treatment reported: oral pan-JAK inhibitor, 5-10 mg twice daily. CD4+ and CD8+ T cells were sorted from PBMCs stained for CD3, CD4 and CD8. The source of this sequence is a human donor with alopecia areata. The V call is TRBV11-2, the J call TRBJ1-1; tentatively, D is TRBD1 (5 bases). The input for sequencing was CD4+ T cells sorted from blood, taken at week 4, from a patient treated with tofacitinib. Written as DNA, the CDR3 is TGTGCCAGCAGCTTCGGTGGAGCAGGGAGCACTGAAGCTTTCTTT. It is translated as CASSFGGAGSTEAFF.